A single sample gave rise to the 4 T cell receptor beta chains below, sequenced in a study of T cell responses to AZD1222 COVID-19 vaccine. This table comes from immunoSEQ multiplex PCR, and its TCRdb copy is limited to in-frame clones, with some not included. The sample holds some 120,000 clones, around 86% seen once. The source material was peripheral blood, sampled on day 0 of AZD1222 vaccination. The origin of the receptors is an adult in good health.

This clone was seen just once. The junction does not match germline at one end; this may be a read error. V and J are TRBV6-1 and TRBJ1-1; 7 nucleotides line up with TRBD1. CDR3 length: 11 residues. Germline CDR1 and CDR2: MNHNS and SASEGT. The CDR3 DNA reads as TGTGCCAGCAGTGAACAGATGGGACAGCGATTT. Encoded protein: CASSEQMGQRF.

A few counts support this clone. The chain has TRBV4-2 and TRBJ2-7, with TRBD1 matching 8 bases. The CDR3 consists of 16 residues. V trimming: 3 bases; J trimming: 0 bases; junction bases outside the gene matches: 7. The germline V gene encodes CDR1 LGHNA and CDR2 YNFKEQ. The DNA for the CDR3 is TGTGCCAGCAGCCATCCCGGGACAGGAGACTCCTACGAGCAGTACTTC. The encoded protein is CASSHPGTGDSYEQYF.

This clone was recorded once. The J gene is TRBJ1-6, the V gene TRBV19; 8 nucleotides align to TRBD1. The CDR3 contains 16 residues. CDR1 and CDR2 from the germline V gene are LNHDA and SQIVND (reference sequence). V shed 6 bases and J 10 bases; nucleotides not matched to a gene: 14. The DNA for the CDR3 is TGTGCCAGTAGCCGGCCCCCCACAGGGGGTTTATCACCCCTCCACTTT. Protein product: CASSRPPTGGLSPLHF.

This clone was recorded only once. The chain uses TRBV4-3 and TRBJ2-3; D ambiguous. V lost 0 bases, J lost 3 bases, and 7 bases lay in between. The germline V gene encodes CDR1 LGHNA and CDR2 YSLEER. This CDR3 spans 14 amino acids. The CDR3 loop reads CASSQDLKTDTQYF. As DNA, the CDR3 is TGCGCCAGCAGCCAAGATCTCAAAACAGATACGCAGTATTTT.